One sample yielded the 11 T cell receptor beta chains listed below, sequenced in a study of blood T cells in healthy people across ages. For the second PCR, which ran for about 6 to 11 cycles, a sample-barcoded 5' primer and a J-beta primer mix were used. TCRdb re-analysed the 5' RACE reads in MiXCR, keeping a single row per CDR3 protein. This table holds roughly 800,000 distinct CDR3 sequences, over 45% found once. The sample consisted of blood. These receptors were collected from a man younger than 45 in good health.

The chain employs TRBV20-1 and TRBJ2-1, with TRBD2 matching over 8 bases. Germline-derived CDR1 and CDR2 are DFQATT and SNEGSKA (reference sequence). The CDR3 has 15 residues. V shed 4 bases, J shed 0 bases, and the junction held 5 bases outside the gene matches. The DNA for the CDR3 is TGCAGTGCTATCGAAGGGACTAGCTCCTACAATGAGCAGTTCTTC. As protein: CSAIEGTSSYNEQFF.

This clonotype was seen once. Germline and junction disagree at one end, which may indicate a read error. The V and J genes are TRBV2 and TRBJ2-1; 10 bases match TRBD2. Germline assignment: CDR1 SNHLY and CDR2 FYNNEI. This CDR3 contains 15 residues. CDR3 DNA sequence: TGTGCCAGCAGCGCCGAGGATACTAGCGGGGATGAGCGGTTCTTC. Translation: CASSAEDTSGDERFF.

This clonotype was seen a handful of times. The rearrangement links TRBV20-1 to TRBJ1-2; D perhaps matches TRBD1 (5 bases). This CDR3 is 13 amino acids long. V was pared by 5 bases and J by 6 bases, with 16 bases between. Germline CDR1 is DFQATT and CDR2 is SNEGSKA (reference sequence). CDR3 sequence: CSAPPGAGDGYTF. The CDR3 bases are TGCAGTGCTCCACCCGGGGCCGGAGATGGCTACACCTTC.

This clonotype came up a few times. CDR3 loop: CATSRDLTGANVLTF. CDR3 nucleotide sequence: TGTGCCACCAGCAGAGATCTAACTGGGGCCAACGTCCTGACTTTC. The rearrangement joins TRBV15 to TRBJ2-6; D not resolved. The V gene lost 0 bases and the J gene lost 2 bases, with 5 bases spanning the gap. Germline lookup yields CDR1 LNHNV and CDR2 YYDKDF (reference sequence). The CDR3 has 15 residues.

The V call is TRBV12-3 or TRBV12-4, the J call TRBJ2-7; unclear D gene. V was trimmed by 3 bases and J by 5 bases, leaving 8 bases between them. This CDR3 is built from 12 residues. The CDR3 loop reads CASSFAPHEQYF. Here the CDR3 DNA reads TGTGCCAGCAGTTTCGCCCCCCACGAGCAGTACTTC.

The chain joins TRBV20-1 to TRBJ1-2, with 7 bases identical to TRBD1. The germline V gene has CDR1 DFQATT and CDR2 SNEGSKA (reference sequence). CDR3 size: 13 residues. V dropped 5 bases and J dropped 2; count of bases not matched to a gene: 5. The CDR3 DNA sequence: TGCAGTGCTCAACAGGGGATGAACTATGGCTACACCTTC. This translates into CSAQQGMNYGYTF.

The chain uses TRBV6-6 and TRBJ2-1; TRBD1 or TRBD2 may be the D gene (5 bases each). Germline V gene sequence: CDR1 MNHNY, CDR2 SVGAGI (reference sequence). This CDR3 comprises 13 residues. V shed 10 bases and J shed 3 bases, with 13 bases lying between them. The CDR3 loop reads CATGRGDYNEQFF. CDR3 coding DNA: TGTGCCACCGGCCGAGGGGACTACAATGAGCAGTTCTTC.

The V and J genes are TRBV7-2 and TRBJ2-7; possibly TRBD2 for D (7 bases). The V gene lost 5 bases and the J gene lost 12 bases, with 17 bases spanning the gap. In germline, CDR1 is SGHTA, CDR2 FQGNSA. The CDR3 totals 12 residues. CDR3 nucleotides: TGTGCCAGCAGCAACCCCGGGGGGCCCCTGTACTTC. Protein: CASSNPGGPLYF.

This clonotype was found a few times. The V and J genes are TRBV11-2 and TRBJ2-7; D gene uncertain. Trimming pared 3 bases from V and 4 bases from J, leaving 10 bases between. The CDR3 consists of 13 residues. CDR1 and CDR2 from the germline V gene are SGHAT and FQNNGV. CDR3 in DNA: TGTGCCAGCAGCTTCGGCCAACAATACGAGCAGTACTTC. It specifies CASSFGQQYEQYF. The whole variable domain, remainder taken from reference TRBV11-2 and TRBJ2-7, is EAGVAQSPRYKIIEKRQSVAFWCNPISGHATLYWYQQILGQGPKLLIQFQNNGVVDDSQLPKDRFSAERLKGVDSTLKIQPAKLEDSAVYLCASSFGQQYEQYFGPGTRLTVT.

The chain links TRBV7-9 to TRBJ1-2; a possible D gene is TRBD1 (5 bases). Germline CDR1 is SEHNR and CDR2 is FQNEAQ (reference sequence). The CDR3 runs 16 residues. Trimming cost V 5 bases and J 5 bases, with 21 bases left between them. The CDR3 region is CASSLGGATTSYGYTF. The CDR3 nucleotides read TGTGCCAGCAGCCTGGGGGGAGCCACGACGTCGTATGGCTACACCTTC.

This clonotype was found a few times. The chain joins TRBV2 to TRBJ1-2; 12 bases fit TRBD1. V shed 8 bases, J shed 5 bases, and the junction held 15 bases outside the gene matches. Germline V gene lookup returns CDR1 SNHLY and CDR2 FYNNEI. This CDR3 comprises 17 residues. The CDR3 DNA reads TGTGCCAGCTCAACGGGACAGGGGGCGGCCCTAGGGTATGGCTACACCTTC. It yields the protein CASSTGQGAALGYGYTF.